This entry concerns a single TCR beta chain. Its antigen is currently unknown. The data derive from a study of vaccination effects on CD4 cells after COVID-19. There are 15 residues in the CDR3. Germline assignment: CDR1 ENHRY and CDR2 SYGVKD. The ends lost 5 bases at V and 5 bases at J; junction bases unmatched: 12. Following 10 days of culture, CD4+ T cells were isolated. The assay was immunoSEQ multiplex PCR, and TCRdb's table has in-frame clones only and misses some. Of approximately 60,000 clones in the sample, just over 70% are singletons; the top ten hold under 25%. Sequencing used CD4+ T cells from PBMCs cultured without peptide, obtained before COVID-19 vaccination. J is TRBJ2-7 and V is TRBV10-3; 7 bases are a match to TRBD1. The origin of this receptor is a human donor who had a prior SARS-CoV-2 infection. CDR3 sequence: CAISHPNRGGHEQYF. The DNA for the CDR3 is TGTGCCATCAGTCACCCAAACAGGGGCGGCCACGAGCAGTACTTC.